A single sample is the source of the 23 T cell receptor beta chains below, sequenced in a study of T cell repertoires in ileal Crohn's disease. Profiling relied on immunoSEQ multiplex PCR, and the TCRdb table lists in-frame clones only, not all of them. The table has several thousand clones, roughly four fifths seen once. Sequenced: ileal tissue. The origin of the receptors is an adult with Crohn's disease.

The chain joins TRBV29-1 to TRBJ1-3; TRBD1 aligns across 8 bases. Looked up from germline, CDR1 is SQVTM and CDR2 is ANQGSEA. The CDR3 length is 13 residues. Trimming took 6 bases from V and 8 from J; bases not matched to a gene: 9. This CDR3 is CSVGGQGRDTIYF. CDR3 in DNA: TGCAGCGTAGGAGGACAGGGCAGAGACACCATATATTTT.

Concerning this clone itself: Additional DNA sequences in this sample encode the identical CDR3. The CDR3 region is CASSIRGNQPQHF. Here the CDR3 DNA reads TGTGCCAGTAGTATAAGGGGGAATCAGCCCCAGCATTTT. This chain joins TRBV19 and TRBJ1-5, with D maybe TRBD1 (6 bases). V was shortened by 2 bases and J by 4 bases, with 6 bases between the two germline ends. The CDR3 contains 13 residues. Germline CDR1 and CDR2: LNHDA and SQIVND (reference sequence).

The chain recombines TRBV25-1 with TRBJ2-2; no clear D gene. The CDR3 totals 15 residues. V gave up 1 base and J gave up 8 bases, with 14 bases separating them. CDR1 is MGHDK, CDR2 SYGVNS, per germline. This chain's CDR3 is CASSESRQPRGELFF. The CDR3 DNA reads as TGTGCCAGCAGTGAATCTAGGCAGCCCCGAGGGGAGCTGTTTTTT.

The V gene is TRBV10-3, the J gene TRBJ2-7, with 7 bases lining up with TRBD2. This CDR3 contains 16 residues. V shed 0 bases, J shed 3 bases, and the junction held 8 bases outside the gene matches. Germline lookup yields CDR1 ENHRY and CDR2 SYGVKD. CDR3 residues: CAISESGREPVYEQYF. The CDR3 DNA reads TGTGCCATCAGTGAGTCTGGGCGGGAGCCCGTCTACGAGCAGTACTTC.

V gene TRBV9 combines with J gene TRBJ2-1; D is possibly TRBD2 (6 bases). Looked up from germline, CDR1 is SGDLS and CDR2 is YYNGEE. This CDR3 spans 15 amino acids. V lost 0 bases and J 6 bases, leaving 13 bases between the germline ends. The CDR3 here is CASSVGAGITNEQFF. CDR3 nucleotides: TGTGCCAGCAGCGTAGGGGCGGGAATAACCAATGAGCAGTTCTTC.

This chain connects TRBV12-5 to TRBJ1-3, with a tentative D call TRBD1 (5 bases). The CDR3 covers 13 residues. Germline CDR1 LGHNT, CDR2 FRNRAP. V was cut by 8 bases and J by 6 bases, with 14 bases left in between. The CDR3 loop reads CASHIAGLNTIYF. The DNA of the CDR3 is TGTGCTAGTCATATTGCAGGGCTAAACACCATATATTTT.

V gene TRBV5-1 combines with J gene TRBJ2-5, with 10 bases that match TRBD1. The CDR3 sequence is 15 residues long. Germline values: CDR1 SGHRS, CDR2 YFSETQ. Trimming cost V 4 bases and J 2 bases; bases outside gene matches: 5. CDR3 DNA: TGCGCCAGCAGCCGTGGGACAGGGGTTCAAGAGACCCAGTACTTC. It translates to CASSRGTGVQETQYF.

This rearrangement joins TRBV6-1 to TRBJ1-5, with D uncertain. Germline CDR1 reads MNHNS; CDR2 reads SASEGT. The CDR3 loop spans 13 amino acids. V was clipped by 7 bases and J by 3 bases, with 10 bases between them. The CDR3 region is CASKREPNQPQHF. DNA for the CDR3: TGTGCCAGCAAACGGGAGCCCAATCAGCCCCAGCATTTT.

The V and J genes are TRBV5-1 and TRBJ1-1, with D tentatively TRBD1 (6 bases). The CDR3 totals 13 residues. The V gene lost 4 bases and the J gene lost 2 bases, with 9 bases spanning the gap. Per the germline V gene, CDR1 is SGHRS and CDR2 is YFSETQ. As DNA, the CDR3 is TGCGCCAGCAGCGAAGGGGGAAACACTGAAGCTTTCTTT. It codes for CASSEGGNTEAFF.

V usage is TRBV7-9 and J usage is TRBJ1-2; tentatively, D is TRBD1 (5 bases). CDR3 length: 13 amino acids. Trimming removed 1 base from V and 8 bases from J, with 11 bases in between. Germline V lookup: CDR1 SEHNR, CDR2 FQNEAQ (reference sequence). CDR3 residues: CASSLGRVEGYTF. For the CDR3, the DNA is TGTGCCAGCAGCTTAGGCAGGGTCGAAGGCTACACCTTC.

This rearrangement joins TRBV6-5 to TRBJ2-3; 9 bases match TRBD1. Germline loops: CDR1 MNHEY, CDR2 SVGAGI. The V gene end was trimmed by 4 bases and the J gene end by 3 bases; junction bases not matched to a gene: 8. The CDR3 is 16 residues long. CDR3 in DNA: TGTGCCAGCAGTTCAGGGACAGGGCCTTCTACAGATACGCAGTATTTT. This gives the protein CASSSGTGPSTDTQYF.

V and J are TRBV25-1 and TRBJ2-7; 7 bases align to TRBD2. V was clipped by 3 bases and J by 4 bases; unmatched bases: 6. The germline V gene encodes CDR1 MGHDK and CDR2 SYGVNS. The CDR3 has 14 residues. The CDR3 protein is CASSDGGTLYEQYF. The CDR3 DNA reads TGTGCCAGCAGTGACGGGGGGACTTTATACGAGCAGTACTTC.

V and J are TRBV5-5 and TRBJ1-1, with D tentatively TRBD1 (5 bases). Germline V CDR1 and CDR2: SGHKS, YYEKEE (reference sequence). The CDR3 has 13 amino acids. V lost 3 bases, J lost 3 bases, and 9 bases lay in between. The CDR3 region is CASSYGGDTEAFF. The CDR3, as DNA: TGTGCCAGCAGCTATGGGGGGGACACTGAAGCTTTCTTT.

J is TRBJ1-2 and V is TRBV14; 8 bases map to TRBD1. The germline CDR1 and CDR2 sequences are SGHDN and FVKESK. The CDR3 is 14 amino acids. Trimming removed 3 bases from V and 8 bases from J; junction bases left unmatched: 8. The CDR3 DNA is TGTGCCAGCAGCCAGGCCGGACAGGGAGGCGGCTACACCTTC. Encoded protein: CASSQAGQGGGYTF.

This clone has only a few counts. A read error may produce the germline difference seen at one junction end. V gene TRBV4-1 combines with J gene TRBJ1-1, with 7 bases fitting TRBD1. CDR3 length equals 13 residues. Germline lookup yields CDR1 MGHRA and CDR2 YSYEKL. The CDR3 DNA follows: TGCGCCAGCAGCCCACAGGGGAACAGTGAAGCTTTCTTT. This sequence encodes CASSPQGNSEAFF.

The rearrangement links TRBV27 to TRBJ1-6; possibly TRBD1 for D (6 bases). The CDR3 is 14 amino acids. V was shortened by 5 bases and J by 5 bases, with 10 bases between the two germline ends. CDR1 and CDR2 from the germline V gene are MNHEY and SMNVEV (reference sequence). The CDR3: CASSQQGNNSPLHF. The DNA for the CDR3 is TGTGCCAGCAGTCAACAGGGAAATAATTCACCCCTCCACTTT.

The V call is TRBV19, the J call TRBJ2-7; 16 bases match TRBD2. With 10 bases clipped from V and 2 bases from J, the junction kept 14 bases outside the gene matches. CDR3 length: 18 amino acids. Germline assignment: CDR1 LNHDA and CDR2 SQIVND (reference sequence). This CDR3 reads CATKTSPGLAGGAYEQYF. The CDR3 DNA follows: TGTGCCACTAAAACATCTCCGGGACTAGCGGGAGGGGCCTACGAGCAGTACTTC.

The chain employs TRBV11-2 and TRBJ2-2; TRBD2 matches at 10 bases. The CDR3 extends over 18 amino acids. V lost 1 base, J lost 3 bases, and 8 bases stayed unmatched. From germline, CDR1 is SGHAT and CDR2 FQNNGV. In DNA, the CDR3 is TGTGCCAGCAGCTTAGTAGGAACTAGCGGGATCGACACCGGGGAGCTGTTTTTT. Protein: CASSLVGTSGIDTGELFF. The full variable domain, its missing parts supplied by reference TRBV11-2 and TRBJ2-2, is EAGVAQSPRYKIIEKRQSVAFWCNPISGHATLYWYQQILGQGPKLLIQFQNNGVVDDSQLPKDRFSAERLKGVDSTLKIQPAKLEDSAVYLCASSLVGTSGIDTGELFFGEGSRLTVL.

The chain is built from TRBV25-1 and TRBJ2-7; D uncertain. The CDR3 sequence is 13 residues long. Germline-derived CDR1 and CDR2 are MGHDK and SYGVNS. Between the trimmed V and J ends, which lost 5 bases and 0 bases, there was a span of 8 bases. Written as DNA, the CDR3 is TGTGCCAGCAGTTTGACTCGCTCCTACGAGCAGTACTTC. Protein product: CASSLTRSYEQYF.

This clone was counted between two and nine times. The chain is built from TRBV4-1 and TRBJ2-7, with 15 bases matching TRBD2. Germline CDR1 MGHRA, CDR2 YSYEKL. This CDR3 comprises 19 residues. After removal of 0 bases from V and 4 bases from J, the junction contained 10 bases not matched to a gene. CDR3 sequence: CASSQDRGLAGGTGYEQYF. CDR3 nucleotides: TGCGCCAGCAGCCAAGATAGGGGACTAGCGGGAGGAACAGGGTACGAGCAGTACTTC.

The V gene is TRBV30, the J gene TRBJ2-1, with D perhaps TRBD2 (7 bases). This CDR3 has 15 residues. From germline, CDR1 is GTSNPN and CDR2 SVGIG (reference sequence). V was trimmed by 5 bases and J by 8 bases, leaving 22 bases between them. CDR3 loop: CAWLKGGGPGDEQFF. CDR3 bases: TGTGCCTGGTTAAAAGGGGGAGGGCCGGGCGATGAGCAGTTCTTC. Filled out from reference TRBV30 and TRBJ2-1, the complete variable domain reads SQTIHQWPATLVQPVGSPLSLECTVEGTSNPNLYWYRQAAGRGLQLLFYSVGIGQISSEVPQNLSASRPQDRQFILSSKKLLLSDSGFYLCAWLKGGGPGDEQFFGPGTRLTVL.

V usage is TRBV25-1 and J usage is TRBJ2-7; TRBD2 matches at 7 bases. Per germline, CDR1 MGHDK and CDR2 SYGVNS. CDR3 length: 17 residues. The ends lost 1 base at V and 4 bases at J; junction bases unmatched: 13. The CDR3 region is CASSELTMGEGRYEQYF. The CDR3 DNA reads TGTGCCAGCAGTGAATTAACGATGGGGGAGGGCCGATACGAGCAGTACTTC.

The CDR3 spells CASSPRGFGPNYGYTF. The CDR3 bases are TGTGCCAGTAGTCCGAGGGGGTTCGGGCCTAACTATGGCTACACCTTC. The chain employs TRBV19 and TRBJ1-2, with a tentative D call TRBD1 (6 bases). Looked up from germline, CDR1 is LNHDA and CDR2 is SQIVND (reference sequence). This CDR3 spans 16 amino acids. V was clipped by 5 bases and J by 0 bases, with 16 bases between them. Using reference TRBV19 and TRBJ1-2 for the parts outside the CDR3, the full variable domain is DGGITQSPKYLFRKEGQNVTLSCEQNLNHDAMYWYRQDPGQGLRLIYYSQIVNDFQKGDIAEGYSVSREKKESFPLTVTSAQKNPTAFYLCASSPRGFGPNYGYTFGSGTRLTVV.